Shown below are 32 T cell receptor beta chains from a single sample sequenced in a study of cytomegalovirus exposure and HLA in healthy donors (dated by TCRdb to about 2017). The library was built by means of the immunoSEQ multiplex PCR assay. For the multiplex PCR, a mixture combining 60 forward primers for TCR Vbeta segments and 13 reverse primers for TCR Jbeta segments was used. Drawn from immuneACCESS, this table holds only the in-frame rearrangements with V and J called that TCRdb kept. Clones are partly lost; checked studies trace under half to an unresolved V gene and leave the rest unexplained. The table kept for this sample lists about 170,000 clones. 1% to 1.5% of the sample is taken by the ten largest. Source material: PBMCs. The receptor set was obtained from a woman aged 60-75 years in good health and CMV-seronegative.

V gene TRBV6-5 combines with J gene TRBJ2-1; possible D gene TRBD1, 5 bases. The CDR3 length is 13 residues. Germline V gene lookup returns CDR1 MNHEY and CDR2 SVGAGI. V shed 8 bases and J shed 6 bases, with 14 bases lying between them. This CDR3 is CASSRQGSNEQFF. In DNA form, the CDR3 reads TGTGCCAGCTCAAGGCAGGGAAGCAATGAGCAGTTCTTC.

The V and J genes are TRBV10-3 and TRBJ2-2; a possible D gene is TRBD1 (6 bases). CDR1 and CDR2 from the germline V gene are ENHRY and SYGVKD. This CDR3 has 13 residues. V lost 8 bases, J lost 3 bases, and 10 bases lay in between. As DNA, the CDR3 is TGTGCCATCGGGACATCCTACACCGGGGAGCTGTTTTTT. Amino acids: CAIGTSYTGELFF.

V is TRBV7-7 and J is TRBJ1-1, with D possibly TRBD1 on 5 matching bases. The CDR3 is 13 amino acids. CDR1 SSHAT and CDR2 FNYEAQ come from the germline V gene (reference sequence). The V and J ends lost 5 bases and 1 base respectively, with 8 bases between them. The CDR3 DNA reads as TGTGCCAGCAGCCAAGACAGGAACACTGAAGCTTTCTTT. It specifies CASSQDRNTEAFF.

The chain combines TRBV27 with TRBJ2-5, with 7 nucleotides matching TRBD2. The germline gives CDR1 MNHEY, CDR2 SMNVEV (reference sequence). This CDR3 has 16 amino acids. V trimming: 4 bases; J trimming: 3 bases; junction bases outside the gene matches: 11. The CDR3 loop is CASSSLGAGAEETQYF. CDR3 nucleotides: TGTGCCAGCAGTTCCCTCGGTGCGGGAGCTGAAGAGACCCAGTACTTC.

This CDR3 reads CASSLNAGAYEQYF. The CDR3 DNA follows: TGTGCCAGCAGCTTGAACGCAGGCGCCTACGAGCAGTACTTC. V gene TRBV7-9 combines with J gene TRBJ2-7, with D hard to call. V lost 3 bases to trimming and J lost 2 bases, with 11 bases between them. CDR3 length: 14 amino acids. Germline CDR1 reads SEHNR; CDR2 reads FQNEAQ (reference sequence).

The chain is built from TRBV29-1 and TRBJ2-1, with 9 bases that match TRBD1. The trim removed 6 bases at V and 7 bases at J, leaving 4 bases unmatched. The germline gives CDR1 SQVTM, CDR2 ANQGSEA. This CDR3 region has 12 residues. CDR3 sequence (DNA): TGCAGCGTGGGACAGGGTCTTAATGAGCAGTTCTTC. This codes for CSVGQGLNEQFF.

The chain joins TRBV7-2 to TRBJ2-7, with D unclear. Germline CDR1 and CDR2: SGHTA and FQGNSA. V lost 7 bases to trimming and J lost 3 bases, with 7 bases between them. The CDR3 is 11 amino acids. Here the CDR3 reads CASTLGYEQYF. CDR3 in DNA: TGTGCCAGCACCCTAGGCTACGAGCAGTACTTC.

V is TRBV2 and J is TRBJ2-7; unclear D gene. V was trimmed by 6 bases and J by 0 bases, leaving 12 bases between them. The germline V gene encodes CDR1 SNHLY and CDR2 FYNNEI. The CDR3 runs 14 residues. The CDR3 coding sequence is TGTGCCAGCAGGGCGGAGAGCCTCTCCTACGAGCAGTACTTC. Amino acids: CASRAESLSYEQYF.

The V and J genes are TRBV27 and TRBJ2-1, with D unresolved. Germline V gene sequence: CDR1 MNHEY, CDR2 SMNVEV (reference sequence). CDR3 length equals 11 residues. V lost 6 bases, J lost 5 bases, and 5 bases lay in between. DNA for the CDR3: TGTGCCAGCAGCCTCGACAATGAGCAGTTCTTC. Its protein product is CASSLDNEQFF.

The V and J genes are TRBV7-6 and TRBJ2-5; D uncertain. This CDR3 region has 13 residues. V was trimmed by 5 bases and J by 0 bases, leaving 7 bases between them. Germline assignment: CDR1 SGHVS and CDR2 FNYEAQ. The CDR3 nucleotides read TGTGCCAGCAGCCCTCAGTACCAAGAGACCCAGTACTTC. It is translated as CASSPQYQETQYF.

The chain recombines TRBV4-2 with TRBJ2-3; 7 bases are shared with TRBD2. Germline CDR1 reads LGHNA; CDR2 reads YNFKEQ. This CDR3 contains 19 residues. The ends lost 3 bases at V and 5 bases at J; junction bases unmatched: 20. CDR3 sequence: CASSHQPGLSVGYEDTQYF. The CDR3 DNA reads TGTGCCAGCAGCCATCAGCCGGGACTATCGGTGGGGTACGAAGATACGCAGTATTTT.

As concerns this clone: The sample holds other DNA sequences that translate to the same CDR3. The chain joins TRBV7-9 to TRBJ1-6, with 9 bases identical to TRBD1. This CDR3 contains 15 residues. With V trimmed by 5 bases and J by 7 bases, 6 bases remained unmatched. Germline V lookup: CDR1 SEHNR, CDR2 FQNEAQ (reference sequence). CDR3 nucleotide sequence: TGTGCCAGCAGCCAGGTTGGGACAGGGAATTCACCCCTCCACTTT. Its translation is CASSQVGTGNSPLHF.

In DNA, the CDR3 is TGTGCCAGCAGCTTGGGGGGGGGTAGTGATTCCTACGAGCAGTACTTC. Translation: CASSLGGGSDSYEQYF. The gene calls are TRBV5-4 and TRBJ2-7, with TRBD2 matching over 7 bases. Germline V gene lookup returns CDR1 SGHNT and CDR2 YYREEE (reference sequence). CDR3 size: 16 residues. V lost 0 bases, J lost 1 base, and 7 bases stayed unmatched.

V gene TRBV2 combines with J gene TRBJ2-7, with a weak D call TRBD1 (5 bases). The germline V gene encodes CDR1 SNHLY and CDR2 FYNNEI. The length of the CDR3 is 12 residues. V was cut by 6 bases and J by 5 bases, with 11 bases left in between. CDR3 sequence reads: CASRGVRDEQYF. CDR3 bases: TGTGCCAGCAGAGGAGTCAGGGACGAGCAGTACTTC. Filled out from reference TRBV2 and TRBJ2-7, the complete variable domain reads EPEVTQTPSHQVTQMGQEVILRCVPISNHLYFYWYRQILGQKVEFLVSFYNNEISEKSEIFDDQFSVERPDGSNFTLKIRSTKLEDSAMYFCASRGVRDEQYFGPGTRLTVT.

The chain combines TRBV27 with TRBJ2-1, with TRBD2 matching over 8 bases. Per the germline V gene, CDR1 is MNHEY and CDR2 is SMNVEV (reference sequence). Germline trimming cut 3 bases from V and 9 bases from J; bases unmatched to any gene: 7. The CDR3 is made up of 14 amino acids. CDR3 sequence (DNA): TGTGCCAGCAGTTTTTACGGACTAGCCAGTGAGCAGTTCTTC. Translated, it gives CASSFYGLASEQFF.

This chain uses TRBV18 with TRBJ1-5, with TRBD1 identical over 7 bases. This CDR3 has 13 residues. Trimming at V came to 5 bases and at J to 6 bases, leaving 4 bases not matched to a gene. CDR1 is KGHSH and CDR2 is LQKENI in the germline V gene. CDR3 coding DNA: TGTGCCAGCTCAGACAGGGAGAGTCAGCCCCAGCATTTT. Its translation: CASSDRESQPQHF.

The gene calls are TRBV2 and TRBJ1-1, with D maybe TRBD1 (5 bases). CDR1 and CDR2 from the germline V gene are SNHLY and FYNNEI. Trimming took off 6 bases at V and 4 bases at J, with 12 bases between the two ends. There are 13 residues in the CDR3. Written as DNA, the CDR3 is TGTGCCAGCAGCCAGGGAGGGTTCACTGAAGCTTTCTTT. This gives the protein CASSQGGFTEAFF.

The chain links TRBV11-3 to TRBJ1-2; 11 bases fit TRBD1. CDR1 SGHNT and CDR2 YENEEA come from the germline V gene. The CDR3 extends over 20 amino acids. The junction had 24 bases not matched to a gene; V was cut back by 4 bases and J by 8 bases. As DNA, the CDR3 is TGTGCCAGCAGCTACCGGGACAGGGGGGGATTCAATAATAGATTCAAGGGCTACACCTTC. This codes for CASSYRDRGGFNNRFKGYTF.

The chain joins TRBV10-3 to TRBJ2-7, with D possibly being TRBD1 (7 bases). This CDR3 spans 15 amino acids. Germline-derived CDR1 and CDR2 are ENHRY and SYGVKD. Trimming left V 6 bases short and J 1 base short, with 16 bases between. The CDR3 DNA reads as TGTGCCATCAGAAGAGACAGGGAGGTATCCTACGAGCAGTACTTC. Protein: CAIRRDREVSYEQYF.

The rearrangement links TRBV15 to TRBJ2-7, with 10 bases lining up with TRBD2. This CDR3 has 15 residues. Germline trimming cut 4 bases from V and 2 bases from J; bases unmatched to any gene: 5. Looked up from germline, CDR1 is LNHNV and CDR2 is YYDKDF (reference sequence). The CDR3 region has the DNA TGTGCCACCAGCACACAGCGGGGGGGACCCTACGAGCAGTACTTC. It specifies CATSTQRGGPYEQYF.

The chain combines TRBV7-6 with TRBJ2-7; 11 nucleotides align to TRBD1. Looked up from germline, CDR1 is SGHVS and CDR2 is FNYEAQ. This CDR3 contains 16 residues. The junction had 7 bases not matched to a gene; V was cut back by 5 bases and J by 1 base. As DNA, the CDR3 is TGTGCCAGCAGCCGTGGGGGACAGGGGGAGTCCTACGAGCAGTACTTC. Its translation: CASSRGGQGESYEQYF.

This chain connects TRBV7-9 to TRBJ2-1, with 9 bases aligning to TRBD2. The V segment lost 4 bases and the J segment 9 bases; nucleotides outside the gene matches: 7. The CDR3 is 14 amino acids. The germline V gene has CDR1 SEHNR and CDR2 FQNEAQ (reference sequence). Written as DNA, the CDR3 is TGTGCCAGCAGCTCTAGCGGGATCATTGGTGAGCAGTTCTTC. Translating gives CASSSSGIIGEQFF.

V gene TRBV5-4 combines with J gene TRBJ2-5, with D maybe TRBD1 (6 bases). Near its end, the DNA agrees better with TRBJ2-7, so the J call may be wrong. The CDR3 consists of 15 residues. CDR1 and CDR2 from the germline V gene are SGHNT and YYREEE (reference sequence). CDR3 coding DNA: TGTGCCAGCAGCCTGTTAACAGGGCCCTCCTACGAGCAGTACTTC. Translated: CASSLLTGPSYEQYF.

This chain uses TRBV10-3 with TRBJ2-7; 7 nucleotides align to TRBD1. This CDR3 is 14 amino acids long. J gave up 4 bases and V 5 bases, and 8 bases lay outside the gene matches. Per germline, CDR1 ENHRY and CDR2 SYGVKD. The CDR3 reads CAISFGTATYEQYF. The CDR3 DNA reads TGTGCCATCAGTTTTGGGACAGCGACTTACGAGCAGTACTTC.

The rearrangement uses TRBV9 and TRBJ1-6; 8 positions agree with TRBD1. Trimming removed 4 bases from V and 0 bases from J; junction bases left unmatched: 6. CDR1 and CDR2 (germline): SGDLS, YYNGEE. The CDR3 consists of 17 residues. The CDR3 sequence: CASSLDRVSSYNSPLHF. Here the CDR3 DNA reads TGTGCCAGCAGCCTGGACAGGGTTAGCTCCTATAATTCACCCCTCCACTTT.

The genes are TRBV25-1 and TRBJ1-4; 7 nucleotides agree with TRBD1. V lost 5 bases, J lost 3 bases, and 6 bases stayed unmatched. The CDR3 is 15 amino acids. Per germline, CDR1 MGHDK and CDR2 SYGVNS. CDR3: CASSLNRGPNEKLFF. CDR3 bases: TGTGCCAGCAGTTTAAACAGGGGACCTAATGAAAAACTGTTTTTT.

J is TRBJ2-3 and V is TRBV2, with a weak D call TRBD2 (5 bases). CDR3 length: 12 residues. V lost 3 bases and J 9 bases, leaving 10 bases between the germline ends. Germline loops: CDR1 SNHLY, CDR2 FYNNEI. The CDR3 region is CASSDRGWTQYF. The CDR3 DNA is TGTGCCAGCAGTGATCGCGGGTGGACGCAGTATTTT.

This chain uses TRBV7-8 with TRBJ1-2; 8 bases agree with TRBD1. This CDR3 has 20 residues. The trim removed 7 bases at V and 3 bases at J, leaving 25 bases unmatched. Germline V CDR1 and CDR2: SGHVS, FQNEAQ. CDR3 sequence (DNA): TGTGCCAGCACCCCTTTAACGGGGACAGGAAGCCGTGTCGAGGACTATGGCTACACCTTC. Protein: CASTPLTGTGSRVEDYGYTF.

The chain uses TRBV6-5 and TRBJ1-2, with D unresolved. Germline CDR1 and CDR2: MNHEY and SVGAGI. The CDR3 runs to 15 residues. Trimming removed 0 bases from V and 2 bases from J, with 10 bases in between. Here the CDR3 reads CASSYSRAGNYGYTF. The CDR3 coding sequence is TGTGCCAGCAGTTACTCGAGGGCGGGAAACTATGGCTACACCTTC.

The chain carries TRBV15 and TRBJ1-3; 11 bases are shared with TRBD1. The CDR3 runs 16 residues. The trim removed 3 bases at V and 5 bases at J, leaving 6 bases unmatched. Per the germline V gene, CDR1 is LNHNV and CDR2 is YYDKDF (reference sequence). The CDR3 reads CATSSGTGGIRNTIYF. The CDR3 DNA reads TGTGCCACCAGCAGCGGGACAGGGGGGATCAGAAACACCATATATTTT.

Here the CDR3 reads CASSPRGTGSGANVLTF. As DNA, the CDR3 is TGTGCCAGCAGCCCCCGAGGGACAGGGTCTGGGGCCAACGTCCTGACTTTC. The V gene is TRBV7-9, the J gene TRBJ2-6, with TRBD1 matching 9 bases. V gave up 5 bases and J gave up 1 base; unmatched junction bases: 6. Germline-derived CDR1 and CDR2 are SEHNR and FQNEAQ (reference sequence). The CDR3 is 17 residues long.

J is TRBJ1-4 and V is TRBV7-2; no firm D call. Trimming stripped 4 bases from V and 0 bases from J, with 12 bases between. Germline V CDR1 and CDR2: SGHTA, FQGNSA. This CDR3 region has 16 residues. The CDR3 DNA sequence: TGTGCCAGCAGCTCATACGAACCGGCAACTAATGAAAAACTGTTTTTT. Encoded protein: CASSSYEPATNEKLFF.